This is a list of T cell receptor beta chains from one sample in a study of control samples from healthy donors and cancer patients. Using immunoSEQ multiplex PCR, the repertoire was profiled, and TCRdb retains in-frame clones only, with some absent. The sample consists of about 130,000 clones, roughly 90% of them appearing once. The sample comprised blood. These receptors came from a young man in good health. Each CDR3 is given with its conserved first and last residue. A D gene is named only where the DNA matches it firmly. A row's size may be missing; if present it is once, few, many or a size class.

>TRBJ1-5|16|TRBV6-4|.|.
TGTGCCGGCTATCGGGGGCTACTAAATAGCAATCAGCCCCAGCATTTT
CAGYRGLLNSNQPQHF
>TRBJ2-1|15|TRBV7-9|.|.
TGTGCCAGCAGAGTAAACAGGTCCTCCTACAATGAGCAGTTCTTC
CASRVNRSSYNEQFF
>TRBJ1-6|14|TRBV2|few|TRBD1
TGTGCCAGCAGGGGACAGGGTAATAATTCACCCCTCCACTTT
CASRGQGNNSPLHF
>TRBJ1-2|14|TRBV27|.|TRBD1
TGTGCCAGCAGCCGCCCGGGACAGGGATATGGCTACACCTTC
CASSRPGQGYGYTF
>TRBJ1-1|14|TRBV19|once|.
TGTGCCAGTAGACCTGGGGCCGTGAACACTGAAGCTTTCTTT
CASRPGAVNTEAFF
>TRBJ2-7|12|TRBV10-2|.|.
TGCGCCAGCACCCGGGGTAACAAAGAGCAGTACTTC
CASTRGNKEQYF
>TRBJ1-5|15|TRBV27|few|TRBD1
TGTGCCAGCAGGGCTACAGGGGTGGGCAATCAGCCCCAGCATTTT
CASRATGVGNQPQHF
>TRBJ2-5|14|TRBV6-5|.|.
TGTGCCAGCTGCTTAGGCCTGAGGGCAGAGACCCAGTACTTC
CASCLGLRAETQYF
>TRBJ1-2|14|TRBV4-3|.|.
TGCGCCAGCAGCCGGGAAGGGTTGGGGTATGGCTACACCTTC
CASSREGLGYGYTF
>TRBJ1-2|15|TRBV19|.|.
TGTGCCAGTAGTCCCCGGACAGCGCCGAACTATGGCTACACCTTC
CASSPRTAPNYGYTF
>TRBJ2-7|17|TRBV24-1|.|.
TGTGCCACCAGTGTTCAATCCGGGACCGCGACCTCCTACGAGCAGTACTTC
CATSVQSGTATSYEQYF
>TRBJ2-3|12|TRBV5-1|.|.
TGCGCCAGCAGCAGGGATACAGATACGCAGTATTTT
CASSRDTDTQYF
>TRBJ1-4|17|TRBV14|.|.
TGTGCCAGCAGCCAACAGGGGCGTACTTCAACTAATGAAAAACTGTTTTTT
CASSQQGRTSTNEKLFF
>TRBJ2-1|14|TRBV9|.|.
TGTGCCAGCAGCGCAACGACTGACAGCAATGAGCAGTTCTTC
CASSATTDSNEQFF
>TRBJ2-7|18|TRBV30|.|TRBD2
TGTGCCTGGAGTGTAGTCCGGACTAGCGGGAGGGGATTCAACGAGCAGTACTTC
CAWSVVRTSGRGFNEQYF
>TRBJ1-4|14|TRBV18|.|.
TGTGCCAGCTCACCAGGGGAGGAGGGTGAAAAACTGTTTTTT
CASSPGEEGEKLFF
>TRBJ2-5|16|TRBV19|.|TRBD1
TGTGCCAGTAGTATCTACAGGGGGAACACCCAAGAGACCCAGTACTTC
CASSIYRGNTQETQYF
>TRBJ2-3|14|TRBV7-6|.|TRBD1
TGTGCCAGCAGCTTATACAGGGGGCTAGATACGCAGTATTTT
CASSLYRGLDTQYF
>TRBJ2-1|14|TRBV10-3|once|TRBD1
TGTGCCATCCGAGGGACAGATCGTCCCGATGAGCAGTTCTTC
CAIRGTDRPDEQFF
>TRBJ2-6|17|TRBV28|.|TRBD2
TGTGCCAGCAGGGCGGGAGGGGGCCTCTCTGGGGCCAACGTCCTGACTTTC
CASRAGGGLSGANVLTF
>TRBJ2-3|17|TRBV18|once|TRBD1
TGTGCCAGCTCACCACCCGGACTACAGGGGGACGGGGATACGCAGTATTTT
CASSPPGLQGDGDTQYF
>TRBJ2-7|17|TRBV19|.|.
TGTGCCAGTAGTTCAAAAAAACAGGATTCGACCCTCTACGAGCAGTACTTC
CASSSKKQDSTLYEQYF
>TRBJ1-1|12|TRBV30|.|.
TGTGCCTGGAGTATGAGGGACACTGAAGCTTTCTTT
CAWSMRDTEAFF
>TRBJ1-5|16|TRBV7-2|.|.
TGTGCCAGCAGCTTAGTAGGGACCGAAAGCAATCAGCCCCAGCATTTT
CASSLVGTESNQPQHF
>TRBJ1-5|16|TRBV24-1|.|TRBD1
TGTGCCACCAGTGATCCTGGACAGGGGGGCAATCAGCCCCAGCATTTT
CATSDPGQGGNQPQHF
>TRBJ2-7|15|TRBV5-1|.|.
TGCGCCAGCAGGCCCGAAGTGATGGGGGCCCACGAGCAGTACTTC
CASRPEVMGAHEQYF
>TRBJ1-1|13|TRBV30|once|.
TGTGCCTGGAGTGGCAAGGGGGGCACTGAAGCTTTCTTT
CAWSGKGGTEAFF
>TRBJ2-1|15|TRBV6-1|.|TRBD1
TGTGCCAGCAGTGATAGGACAGGGGCTACGAGAGAGCAGTTCTTC
CASSDRTGATREQFF
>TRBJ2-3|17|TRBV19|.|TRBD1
TGTGCCAGTAAAATTAGGACAGGGCCCCTTGGAGGAGATACGCAGTATTTT
CASKIRTGPLGGDTQYF
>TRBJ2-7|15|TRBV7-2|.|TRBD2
TGTGCCAGCAGCTTAAGGACTAGCGGCCTCTACGAGCAGTACTTC
CASSLRTSGLYEQYF
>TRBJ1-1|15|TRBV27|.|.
TGTGCCAGCAGCCTCCGCGACAGAAAGAACACTGAAGCTTTCTTT
CASSLRDRKNTEAFF
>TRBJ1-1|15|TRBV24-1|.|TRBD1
TGTGCCACCAGTGAGCCGGGACAGATCCTAACTAGAGCTTTCTTT
CATSEPGQILTRAFF
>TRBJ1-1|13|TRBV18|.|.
TGTGCCAGCTCACCTCTCGCAGACACTGAAGCTTTCTTT
CASSPLADTEAFF
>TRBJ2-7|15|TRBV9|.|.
TGTGCCAGCAGCGCGGGAGAGTGGATGTCCTACGAGCAGTACTTC
CASSAGEWMSYEQYF
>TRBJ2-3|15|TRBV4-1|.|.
TGCGCCAGCAGCCAAGAGGAGGGCCTCACAGATACGCAGTATTTT
CASSQEEGLTDTQYF
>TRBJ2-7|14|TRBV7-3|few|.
TGTGCCAGCAGCTTCTCTTGGGGAACGTACGAGCAGTACTTC
CASSFSWGTYEQYF
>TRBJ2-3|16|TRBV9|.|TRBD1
TGTGCCAGCAGCGTTGGGAACAGGGGGGGCACAGATACGCAGTATTTT
CASSVGNRGGTDTQYF
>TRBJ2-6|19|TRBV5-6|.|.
TGTGCCAGCAGCTTGGAAGGGACATTAGGATTCTCTGGGGCCAACGTCCTGACTTTC
CASSLEGTLGFSGANVLTF
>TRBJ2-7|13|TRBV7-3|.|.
TGTGCCAGCAGCTTAAACCCCCCAGGGGAGCAGTACTTC
CASSLNPPGEQYF
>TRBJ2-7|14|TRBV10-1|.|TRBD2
TGCGCCAGCAGTGATACTAGCGGTTCCTACGAGCAGTACTTC
CASSDTSGSYEQYF
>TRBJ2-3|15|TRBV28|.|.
TGTGCCAGCAGTCCTGGCGGGTTGAGCACAGATACGCAGTATTTT
CASSPGGLSTDTQYF
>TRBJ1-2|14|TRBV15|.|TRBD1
TGTGCCACCAGCACGGACAGGGGCGGCTATGGCTACACCTTC
CATSTDRGGYGYTF
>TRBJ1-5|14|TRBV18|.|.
TGTGCCAGCTCACCTCCCACTACCAATCAGCCCCAGCATTTT
CASSPPTTNQPQHF
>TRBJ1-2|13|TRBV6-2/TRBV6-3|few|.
TGTGCCAGCAGCACGACAGCCAACTATGGCTACACCTTC
CASSTTANYGYTF
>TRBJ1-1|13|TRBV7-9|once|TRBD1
TGTGCCAGCAGCTTCCCACAGGGGGCTTCGGCTTTCTTT
CASSFPQGASAFF
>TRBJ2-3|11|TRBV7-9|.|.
TGTGCCGGAATTATTACAGATACGCAGTATTTT
CAGIITDTQYF
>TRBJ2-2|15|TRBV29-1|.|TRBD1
TGCAGCGTTGAAGAAAACAGGGGGCCCACCGGGGAGCTGTTTTTT
CSVEENRGPTGELFF
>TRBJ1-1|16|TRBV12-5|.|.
TGTACTAGTGGTCCCCCCGGGTGGACGGTGAACACTGAAGCTTTCTTT
CTSGPPGWTVNTEAFF
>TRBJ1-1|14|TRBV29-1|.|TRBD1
TGCAGCGTCGCTATGGACAGGATAAACACTGAAGCTTTCTTT
CSVAMDRINTEAFF
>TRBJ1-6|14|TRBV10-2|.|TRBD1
TGCGCCAGCAGTGGGGGGGACAGTAATTCACCCCTCCACTTT
CASSGGDSNSPLHF
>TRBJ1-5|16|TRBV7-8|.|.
TGTGCCAGCAGCCTCACCGGGAGGGTCCGCAATCAGCCCCAGCATTTT
CASSLTGRVRNQPQHF
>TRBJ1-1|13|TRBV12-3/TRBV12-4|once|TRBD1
TGTGCCAGCAGTCCCGACAGGGGCACTGAAGCTTTCTTT
CASSPDRGTEAFF